This T cell receptor (beta chain) was identified during a study of blood T cell repertoires in COVID-19. Looking at the study overall: Acute and convalescent COVID-19 specimens originated in the United States, Italy and Spain. PBMCs, B-cell-depleted T cells, or T cells provided the cDNA or gDNA that made up the material.

This CDR3 spans 11 amino acids. With 5 bases removed from V and 5 bases from J, the gap between germline ends came to 6 bases. The germline V gene encodes CDR1 PRHDT and CDR2 FYEKMQ (reference sequence). Profiling relied on immunoSEQ multiplex PCR, and the TCRdb table lists in-frame clones only, not all of them. The sample contains 280,000 or so clones, around 90% of which appear only once. The study recruited people aged about 18 to 90 years across about two dozen US areas. Membership in each cohort depended on participant-reported clinical history. This clone has a handful of counts. The rearrangement joins TRBV13 to TRBJ1-1; no firm D call. Sequencing was performed on PBMCs or T cells enriched from blood (not recorded which). This sequence was found in a woman under 30 with acute COVID-19. The DNA of the CDR3 is TGTGCCAGCAGCCCCAATACTGAAGCTTTCTTT. Protein: CASSPNTEAFF.